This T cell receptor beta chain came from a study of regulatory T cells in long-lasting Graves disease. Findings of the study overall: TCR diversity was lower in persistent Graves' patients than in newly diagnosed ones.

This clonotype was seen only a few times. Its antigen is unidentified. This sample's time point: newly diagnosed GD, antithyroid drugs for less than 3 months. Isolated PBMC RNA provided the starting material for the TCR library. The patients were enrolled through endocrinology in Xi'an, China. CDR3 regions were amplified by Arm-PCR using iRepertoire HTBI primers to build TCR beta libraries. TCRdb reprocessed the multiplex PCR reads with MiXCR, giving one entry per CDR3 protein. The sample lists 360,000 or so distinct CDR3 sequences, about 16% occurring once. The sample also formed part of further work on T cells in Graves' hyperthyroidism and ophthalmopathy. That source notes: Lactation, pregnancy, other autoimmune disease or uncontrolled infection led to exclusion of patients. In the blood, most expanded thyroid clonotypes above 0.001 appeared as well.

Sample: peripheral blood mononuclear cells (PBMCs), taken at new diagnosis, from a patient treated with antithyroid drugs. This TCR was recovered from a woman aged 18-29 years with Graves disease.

The CDR3 nucleotides are TGTGCCAGCAGGGGTGTGACTAGCACCCTCAATGAGCAGTTCTTC. This codes for CASRGVTSTLNEQFF. The rearrangement joins TRBV6-1 to TRBJ2-1; 7 bases are shared with TRBD2. This CDR3 is 15 amino acids long. CDR1 and CDR2 (germline): MNHNS, SASEGT. The V gene end was trimmed by 6 bases and the J gene end by 6 bases; junction bases not matched to a gene: 11.